This T cell receptor beta chain was captured in a study of blood T cell repertoires in COVID-19. This table comes from immunoSEQ multiplex PCR, and its TCRdb copy is limited to in-frame clones, with some not included. The table has around 140,000 clones, 80% to 90% seen once; the top ten hold 8.5% to 9%. Trimming left V 0 bases short and J 4 bases short, with 12 bases between. This CDR3 has 15 amino acids. Per germline, CDR1 SGHTA and CDR2 FQGNSA. V and J are TRBV7-2 and TRBJ1-2, with TRBD1 as a possible D gene (6 bases). This clonotype was sampled from a woman between 45 and 65 years old with active or convalescent COVID-19. The sequencing sample was made of peripheral blood. The CDR3 loop is CASSLASGGIYGYTF. The CDR3, as DNA: TGTGCCAGCAGCTTAGCGTCGGGGGGCATCTATGGCTACACCTTC. Full variable domain (remainder filled in from reference TRBV7-2 and TRBJ1-2): GAGVSQSPSNKVTEKGKDVELRCDPISGHTALYWYRQSLGQGLEFLIYFQGNSAPDKSGLPSDRFSAERTGGSVSTLTIQRTQQEDSAVYLCASSLASGGIYGYTFGSGTRLTVV.